The clone carrying this T cell receptor beta chain appeared a single time. Its antigen is unidentified. Original processing notes: What underpinned the distant-metastasis classifier for papillary thyroid cancer was the set of CDR3 differences across clinicopathological groups. TCRdb re-called the PCR reads via MiXCR. TCRdb's processing, not the study's, gives the V and J calls here. The sample includes roughly 6,500 clones, about 31% of them seen just once. Thyroid surgery was preceded by no treatment in any patient. This entry comes from a study of metastatic and nonmetastatic thyroid tumors. Study-wide context: Malignant thyroid and benign thyroid patients provided blood and tumor or nodule tissue whose repertoires were compared. Study conclusions and caveats: Within blood and tumor, benign nodules reportedly had significantly lower TCR beta diversity than malignant thyroid tumors did.

Sequencing was done on a sample of adjacent normal tissue. This TCR was sampled from a female donor with papillary thyroid cancer or a benign thyroid nodule (not recorded which). Some clones in this sample may be carry-over from other donors' samples.

CDR3 residues: CASSQDTGRDTQYF. In DNA form, the CDR3 reads TGTGCCAGCAGCCAAGATACAGGGAGAGATACGCAGTATTTT. The genes are TRBV7-8 and TRBJ2-3, with a weak D call TRBD1 (6 bases). Between the trimmed V and J ends, which lost 5 bases and 5 bases, there was a span of 14 bases. The CDR3 is made up of 14 amino acids. CDR1 and CDR2 from the germline V gene are SGHVS and FQNEAQ.